The 8 T cell receptor beta chains below were found in one sample sequenced in a study of T cell responses to AZD1222 COVID-19 vaccine. The table came from immunoSEQ multiplex PCR; TCRdb's copy has only in-frame clones and leaves some out. The data hold about 150,000 clones, with around 87% observed a single time. The specimen comprised peripheral blood, sampled 28 days after the second AZD1222 dose. These receptors all stem from an adult who received the AZD1222 COVID-19 vaccine.

The rearrangement uses TRBV30 and TRBJ2-3, with 10 bases identical to TRBD2. V dropped 2 bases and J dropped 10; count of bases not matched to a gene: 12. Germline values: CDR1 GTSNPN, CDR2 SVGIG (reference sequence). The CDR3 spans 15 residues. CDR3 sequence (DNA): TGTGCCTGGAGTCATCAGGGACTAGCGAGAGGAGCGCAGTATTTT. It is translated as CAWSHQGLARGAQYF.

This clone was observed a few times. The rearrangement joins TRBV27 to TRBJ2-1; the match to TRBD2 covers 8 bases. The CDR3 runs to 17 residues. The V segment lost 7 bases and the J segment 7 bases; nucleotides outside the gene matches: 18. Looked up from germline, CDR1 is MNHEY and CDR2 is SMNVEV (reference sequence). CDR3 residues: CASTRPLGGLGMNEQFF. The CDR3 DNA follows: TGTGCCAGCACCCGCCCTTTAGGGGGACTAGGTATGAATGAGCAGTTCTTC.

The chain has TRBV9 and TRBJ2-7; 7 nucleotides align to TRBD2. CDR1 and CDR2 (germline): SGDLS, YYNGEE. V trimming: 1 base; J trimming: 2 bases; junction bases outside the gene matches: 3. CDR3 length: 14 amino acids. The CDR3 reads CASSVSAGAYEQYF. CDR3 nucleotide sequence: TGTGCCAGCAGCGTATCGGCGGGAGCCTACGAGCAGTACTTC.

The rearrangement uses TRBV7-9 and TRBJ2-3; the match to TRBD2 covers 11 bases. There are 15 residues in the CDR3. Germline CDR1 reads SEHNR; CDR2 reads FQNEAQ (reference sequence). With V trimmed by 8 bases and J by 8 bases, 12 bases remained unmatched. CDR3 nucleotides: TGTGCCAGCTCCGGAGATAGCGGGAGGGCTTTTACGCAGTATTTT. Translated: CASSGDSGRAFTQYF.

This chain joins TRBV7-3 and TRBJ1-1, with 7 bases aligning to TRBD1. The trim removed 5 bases at V and 10 bases at J, leaving 10 bases unmatched. The CDR3 totals 13 residues. Germline CDR1 reads SGHTA; CDR2 reads FQGTGA. CDR3 residues: CASSPKTGFVAFF. The CDR3 region has the DNA TGTGCCAGCAGCCCAAAGACAGGGTTCGTAGCTTTCTTT.

This chain links TRBV30 with TRBJ1-6; 7 nucleotides align to TRBD1. The CDR3 is made up of 13 amino acids. The ends lost 3 bases at V and 10 bases at J; junction bases unmatched: 6. The germline CDR1 and CDR2 sequences are GTSNPN and SVGIG (reference sequence). CDR3 in DNA: TGTGCCTGGAGCACCAGGGGGGACTCACCCCTCCACTTT. This codes for CAWSTRGDSPLHF. Variable domain in full (rest from reference TRBV30 and TRBJ1-6): SQTIHQWPATLVQPVGSPLSLECTVEGTSNPNLYWYRQAAGRGLQLLFYSVGIGQISSEVPQNLSASRPQDRQFILSSKKLLLSDSGFYLCAWSTRGDSPLHFGNGTRLTVT.

The rearrangement uses TRBV28 and TRBJ1-5, with 9 bases aligning to TRBD1. V shed 3 bases and J 5 bases; nucleotides not matched to a gene: 8. Germline V gene lookup returns CDR1 MDHEN and CDR2 SYDVKM. The length of the CDR3 is 16 residues. The CDR3 sequence is CASSLTGQGIDQPQHF. The DNA for the CDR3 is TGTGCCAGCAGTTTGACGGGACAGGGTATAGATCAGCCCCAGCATTTT.

The chain employs TRBV11-1 and TRBJ2-3, with 9 bases fitting TRBD1. The CDR3 has 16 amino acids. The germline gives CDR1 SGHAT, CDR2 FQDESV (reference sequence). Trimming removed 5 bases from V and 1 base from J; junction bases left unmatched: 7. The CDR3 here is CASSNGRTGGTDTQYF. DNA for the CDR3: TGTGCCAGCAGCAACGGCCGGACAGGGGGCACAGATACGCAGTATTTT.